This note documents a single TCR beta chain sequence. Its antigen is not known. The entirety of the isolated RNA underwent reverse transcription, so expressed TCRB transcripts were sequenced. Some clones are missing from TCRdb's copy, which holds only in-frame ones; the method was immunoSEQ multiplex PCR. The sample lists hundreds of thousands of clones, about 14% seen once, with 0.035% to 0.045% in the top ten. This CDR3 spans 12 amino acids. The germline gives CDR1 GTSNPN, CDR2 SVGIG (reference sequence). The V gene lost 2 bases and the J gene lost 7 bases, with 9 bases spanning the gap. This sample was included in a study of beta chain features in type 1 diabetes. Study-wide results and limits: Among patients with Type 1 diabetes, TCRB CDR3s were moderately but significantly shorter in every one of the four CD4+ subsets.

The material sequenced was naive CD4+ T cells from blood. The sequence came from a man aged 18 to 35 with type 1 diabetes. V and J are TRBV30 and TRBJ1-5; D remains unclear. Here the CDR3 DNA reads TGTGCCTGGAGTAATGGAGGGCAGCCCCAGCATTTT. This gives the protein CAWSNGGQPQHF.